The T cell receptor (beta chain) described here comes from a study of cytomegalovirus exposure and HLA in healthy donors (dated by TCRdb to between 2016 and 2019). For context, the study as a whole: An earlier analysis of approximately 550 of the donors reported roughly 300 Gb of sequence data and approximately 110 million unique TCR beta sequences from about 179 million T cells. The genetic ancestry cluster associated with self-reported Caucasian donors included 70% to 85% of the roughly 400 genotyped donors. Among under 450 genotyped donors of the cohort, an average of about 240,000 unique TCR beta nucleotide sequences were sequenced per donor, around 20% of them non-productive. To study patterns of TCR occurrence, a later analysis re-analyzed previously published TCR beta repertoires from more than 550 donors and added high-resolution HLA genotyping. Genome-wide SNP genotypes for about 65% of the roughly 700 donors were used in a later genetic analysis, which treated that subset as a discovery cohort. The study used immunosequencing to profile the T cell repertoires of hundreds of subjects and linked those repertoires to cytomegalovirus serostatus. Donor age, sex, ethnicity and CMV serostatus were collected together with the repertoire data. Typing coverage varied by locus: 629-630 donors for A, B, C, DRB1 and DQB1; about 520 for DQA1; over 600 for DPA1; around 450 for DPB1. In an earlier analysis of about 590 of the donors, high-throughput TCR beta sequencing was used to judge whether each TCR beta V gene segment behaved as functional or pseudogenic. Because of strong linkage in the cohort, roughly five DR-DQ haplotypes were treated as single units for association and clustering. Besides the first cohort of under 700 subjects, a separate validation cohort made up of over 95 different subjects was used. All discovery cohort repertoires had been generated using a single sequencing platform. Approximately 300 gigabases of sequencing data and around 80 million unique TCR sequences made up an early release that covered 640 HLA-typed donors. Both class I and class II loci were covered by HLA typing, at four-digit resolution. To predict cytomegalovirus infection status, the study brought together high-throughput TCR immunosequencing, statistical association of individual TCRs with disease status, and machine learning. The later analysis used no new phenotypic data to find candidate immune exposures, relying instead on TCR beta sequences and their occurrence across donors. The study aimed to test whether cataloging public T cell receptors could reveal signatures of past pathogen exposure.

Summary of the overall study and its limitations: Cytomegalovirus status was reported to be diagnosed by the classifier with high specificity and sensitivity in both the original and validation cohorts. Broadly in line with IMGT annotations, most TCR beta V segments showed up in productive rearrangements about 90% or about 30% of the time in an earlier analysis of a few hundred of the donors. The authors suggested that the approach could potentially be extended to other disease states and immunological phenotypes. A later genetic analysis reported fewer N-insertions in productive TCRs among donors in an Asian-associated ancestry cluster than the roughly 700-donor mean. Because counts were too low, roughly 18 rarely observed V segments, including chromosome 9 orphons, were left out of the earlier analysis of 500 to 650 of the donors. In a later analysis, HLA-associated TCR beta chains were found to be more clonally expanded and to have lower generation probabilities than equally common non-associated chains. A group of highly shared sequence variants was considered likely to be a technical artifact of the sequencing pipeline. A further reported finding was that TCR beta sequences accurately predicted the HLA-A and HLA-B alleles for most subjects in the first cohort. Several of the top co-occurrence clusters appeared to be linked to parvovirus B19, influenza, CMV and Epstein-Barr virus, according to a later analysis. Immune exposure information for the cohort was limited to CMV serostatus. A later analysis found that most CMV-associated TCR beta chains appeared HLA-restricted, with HLA associations seemingly driven largely by CMV exposure. Sequencing depth was assumed to be roughly uniform across donors in the presence/absence analyses, though that assumption may not hold. The 87-base-pair reads could not distinguish some IMGT-functional V segments, including TRBV6-2 and TRBV6-3, so those segments were excluded. A later analysis associated 16,951 TCR beta sequences with specific HLA alleles at a false discovery rate of 0.05. Because some donors lacked HLA typing at each locus, the association tests relied only on the typed subset. Correlated functional status among segregating V segments might be attributable to linkage disequilibrium, but an unknown experimental factor could not be ruled out. In a later genetic analysis, a missense DCLRE1C variant was associated with V-gene and J-gene trimming of TCR beta chains, and the association was replicated in an independent cohort. In vitro tests confirmed that three of the cytomegalovirus-associated TCR beta chains recognize cytomegalovirus antigens. Across donors, most TCR sequences were observed very rarely, whereas some public TCRs were present in many individuals. This cohort had only TCR beta chains sequenced, and the lack of alpha or paired-chain data limited which features could be detected. The study gave a list of around 170 TCR beta chains associated with cytomegalovirus. A later analysis found that TCR association rates varied across HLA loci, with DRB1 alleles showing the most associated TCRs and HLA-C alleles the fewest. Strong co-occurrence of HLA alleles, especially DR and DQ, made assigning TCR associations to individual alleles difficult.

The cohort consisted of 666 healthy bone marrow donors. All cohort members were sampled while nominally healthy, although unrecorded immune exposures were likely present. The donor was CMV seropositive and belonged to the group of 250 to 350 seropositive cohort members. Each donor provided a peripheral blood sample, and peripheral blood mononuclear cells were used for TCR beta sequencing. Genomic DNA was extracted from the blood cell samples with the Qiagen DNeasy Blood Extraction Kit. The library was prepared using the immunoSEQ multiplex PCR assay. The multiplex PCR relied on a mix of 60 forward primers for TCR Vbeta segments and 13 reverse primers for TCR Jbeta segments. Amplification of the CDR3 region of rearranged TCR beta genes was performed with a multiplex PCR assay on genomic DNA. On the Illumina HiSeq System, the amplified TCR beta libraries were sequenced as 87-base-pair reads. The paper's data handling went like this. In a later analysis, tens of millions of unique TCR beta chains were counted across the approximately 640 repertoires, and roughly 10 million of these chains were shared by at least two donors. Raw reads were error-corrected and collapsed into unique sequences with a nearest-neighbor algorithm that merged closely related sequences to remove PCR and sequencing errors. CDR3 sequences were aligned to IMGT reference sequences to assign V, D and J gene segments. Each retained sequence needed at least a six-nucleotide match to both a V gene segment and a J gene segment. A rearrangement counted as productive if the CDR3 had no stop codons and remained in frame with V and J, and every other rearrangement counted as non-productive. CDR3 was defined according to IMGT convention as the region running from the second conserved V-encoded cysteine to the conserved J-encoded phenylalanine. In an earlier analysis of around 640 of the donors, sequences lacking an unambiguous match to a single V gene segment were excluded. In an earlier analysis of some 590 of the donors, a V segment was called functional when productive rearrangements were above 56.7%, and segregating when the standard deviation between donors exceeded 5%. To diagnose cytomegalovirus status from the catalog of TCR beta chain sequences, a statistical classification framework was built. In a later analysis, V and J genes were assigned by comparing TCR nucleotide sequences against IMGT/GENE-DB human TR gene sequences. In a later analysis, CDR3 sequences and most-parsimonious VDJ recombination scenarios were assigned using the TCRdist pipeline. In a later analysis, every TCR beta chain was defined by the combination of its CDR3 amino acid sequence and its V-gene family, and reads without a unique V-gene family were dropped. As a way to deal with suspected cross-contamination and a sequencing artifact, a later analysis dropped under 600 nucleotide sequences that were highly shared and had low generation probability. In a later analysis, a clonal expansion index was calculated for each public chain from normalized within-repertoire ranks of inferred template counts. A later analysis computed generation probabilities with a VDJ recombination model fitted to out-of-frame rearrangements, and checked the results against IGoR. In a later analysis, TCR-TCR, TCR-HLA and TCR-CMV co-occurrence was scored with hypergeometric tests, and a repertoire-size bias correction was applied to TCR pairs. In a later analysis, false discovery rates were estimated by permuting HLA or CMV assignments 20 times. A later analysis grouped co-occurring TCRs with DBSCAN, adding TCRdist sequence similarity when clustering within HLA-allele-positive subsets. Repertoires with fewer than 30,000 or more than 120,000 public chains were left out of co-occurrence clustering, as were about 5 repertoires with anomalous nucleotide sharing. TCRdb stores this immuneACCESS table with in-frame sequences only. Part of the clones is absent; in the studies checked, under half of the shortfall reflects unresolved V genes, and no reason is known for the rest. V and J calls and clone size are as listed in that table; D and trimming were resolved from the DNA. The sample has some 150,000 clones on record, less than 80% of them singletons. The ten biggest clones cover under 2% of the sample.

The CDR3 starts with the cysteine, ends with the phenylalanine, and has 14 residues. Only the CDR3 region is kept as DNA, spanning 42 bases read in frame from base 1. Sequences MNHNS (CDR1) and SASEGT (CDR2) are obtained from the germline V gene. Trimming accounts for 7 bases at V and 3 bases at J, while the number of junction bases matched to no gene is 6. To note about this clone: This clone's antigen is unknown. The sample holds no much larger clone one base away, and base qualities are not on file.

The chain employs TRBV6-1 and TRBJ2-7, and TRBD2 aligns with 10 junction nucleotides. Sequenced: PBMCs. The source is a female donor in good health and CMV-seropositive. The bases are TGTGCCAGCACCTATATAGCGGGAGGCTACGAGCAGTACTTC. This encodes CASTYIAGGYEQYF.